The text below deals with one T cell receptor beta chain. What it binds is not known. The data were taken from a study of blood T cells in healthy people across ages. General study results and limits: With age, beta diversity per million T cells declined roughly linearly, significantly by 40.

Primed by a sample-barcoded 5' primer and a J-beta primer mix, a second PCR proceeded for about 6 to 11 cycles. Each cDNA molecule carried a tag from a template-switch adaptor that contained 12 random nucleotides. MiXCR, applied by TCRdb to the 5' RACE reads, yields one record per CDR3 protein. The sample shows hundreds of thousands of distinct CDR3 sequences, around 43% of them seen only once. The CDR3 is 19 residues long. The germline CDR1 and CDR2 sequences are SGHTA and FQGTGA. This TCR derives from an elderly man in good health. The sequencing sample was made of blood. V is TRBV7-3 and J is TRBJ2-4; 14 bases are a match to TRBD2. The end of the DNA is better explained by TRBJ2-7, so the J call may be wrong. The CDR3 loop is CASSPSGTSGRLVSYEQYF. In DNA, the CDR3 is TGTGCCAGCAGCCCTTCAGGGACTAGCGGGAGACTTGTCTCCTACGAGCAGTACTTC.